The source of this T cell receptor beta chain is a study of T cells in Graves' hyperthyroidism and ophthalmopathy. The germline V gene encodes CDR1 SEHNR and CDR2 FQNEAQ (reference sequence). The J segment lost 5 bases and the V segment lost 3 bases, leaving 4 bases of the junction unmatched. This CDR3 is built from 14 residues. Template material for amplifying TCR beta CDR3 regions consisted of RNA transcripts. First-round RT-PCR of the TCR CDR3 relied on the HTBI primer set. TCRdb passed the multiplex PCR reads through MiXCR, listing each CDR3 protein once. The repertoire includes more than 300,000 distinct CDR3 sequences, about 15% of them detected once, and around a third sits in the top ten.

Material for sequencing was blood. The rearrangement links TRBV7-9 to TRBJ2-1; 7 nucleotides match TRBD1. The source of this sequence is a woman aged 25 to 45 with Graves' hyperthyroidism that later progressed to Graves' ophthalmopathy. The CDR3, as DNA: TGTGCCAGCAGCTTCCGGGACAGACACAATGAGCAGTTCTTC. As protein: CASSFRDRHNEQFF.